These 11 T cell receptor beta chains were all obtained from the same sample, sequenced in a study of blood T cells in healthy people across ages. Sample-barcoded 5' priming and a J-beta primer mix drove a second PCR of roughly 7 to 11 cycles. TCRdb recomputed calls from the 5' RACE reads with MiXCR, one row per CDR3 protein. Of 700,000 or so distinct CDR3 sequences in the sample, over 40% were seen once. Sequencing was done on a sample of blood. The receptor source for this set is a man at least 80 years old in good health.

The V call is TRBV4-1, the J call TRBJ2-1, with 8 bases lining up with TRBD1. Germline lookup yields CDR1 MGHRA and CDR2 YSYEKL. This CDR3 has 14 residues. With V trimmed by 3 bases and J by 10 bases, 8 bases remained unmatched. CDR3 sequence (DNA): TGCGCCAGCAGCCACAGACAGGGGTTCTACGAGCAGTTCTTC. It specifies CASSHRQGFYEQFF.

This clonotype showed up just a few times. V gene TRBV20-1 combines with J gene TRBJ1-4; the match to TRBD1 covers 7 bases. The J segment lost 5 bases and the V segment lost 2 bases, leaving 11 bases of the junction unmatched. The germline V gene has CDR1 DFQATT and CDR2 SNEGSKA (reference sequence). The CDR3 has 16 residues. The CDR3 DNA sequence: TGCAGTGCTAGAAACCCAAGACAGGGTCAAAATGAAAAACTGTTTTTT. Protein: CSARNPRQGQNEKLFF.

The V call is TRBV5-1, the J call TRBJ2-5; 8 bases fit TRBD1. In germline, CDR1 is SGHRS, CDR2 YFSETQ. CDR3 length equals 15 residues. J gave up 1 base and V 2 bases, and 4 bases lay outside the gene matches. CDR3 nucleotides: TGCGCCAGCAGCTTATACAGGGGGTTCCAAGAGACCCAGTACTTC. Its protein product is CASSLYRGFQETQYF.

This clonotype appeared a few times. The chain carries TRBV6-6 and TRBJ1-2; D possibly corresponds to TRBD1 (5 bases). Trimming took 7 bases from V and 6 from J, leaving 15 bases between them. CDR1 is MNHNY, CDR2 SVGAGI, per germline (reference sequence). The CDR3 sequence is 13 residues long. DNA for the CDR3: TGTGCCAGCAATTCGAGGGGCACGCATGGCTACACCTTC. Encoded protein: CASNSRGTHGYTF.

About this clonotype: A much larger clone lies a single base off, so this may be a read error. The J gene is TRBJ1-6, the V gene TRBV4-3; no firm D call. Germline assignment: CDR1 LGHNA and CDR2 YSLEER. This CDR3 is built from 15 residues. CDR3 in DNA: TGCGCCAGCGGCCAACGTACGAGCTCCGTTTCACCCCTCCACTTT. This encodes CASGQRTSSVSPLHF.

This clonotype appeared a few times. The chain links TRBV2 to TRBJ2-7, with D maybe TRBD2 (6 bases). The CDR3 spans 11 residues. Trimming took off 8 bases at V and 1 base at J, with 6 bases between the two ends. CDR1 SNHLY and CDR2 FYNNEI come from the germline V gene. The CDR3 region has the DNA TGTGCCAGCGGGGGGTCCTACGAGCAGTACTTC. Residues: CASGGSYEQYF.

The V gene is TRBV7-9, the J gene TRBJ2-7; 7 nucleotides agree with TRBD1. The trim removed 4 bases at V and 4 bases at J, leaving 10 bases unmatched. The CDR3 consists of 15 residues. CDR1 and CDR2 from the germline V gene are SEHNR and FQNEAQ (reference sequence). CDR3 region: CASSCTGTENYEQYF. CDR3 in DNA: TGTGCCAGCAGCTGCACCGGGACAGAGAATTACGAGCAGTACTTC.

The J gene is TRBJ1-2, the V gene TRBV7-2; the D gene is possibly TRBD1 (5 bases). Deletions cut 5 bases from V and 4 bases from J, with 23 bases between. The CDR3 loop spans 17 amino acids. The germline V gene has CDR1 SGHTA and CDR2 FQGNSA. CDR3 residues: CASSPQEQGRAGYGYTF. CDR3 coding DNA: TGTGCCAGCAGCCCCCAGGAGCAGGGTAGGGCTGGCTATGGCTACACCTTC.

This clonotype was detected once. This rearrangement joins TRBV27 to TRBJ2-3; no reliable D call. The CDR3 covers 15 residues. CDR1 is MNHEY, CDR2 SMNVEV, per germline (reference sequence). Trimming shortened V by 6 bases and J by 1 base, and 14 bases separated the two germline ends. For the CDR3, the DNA is TGTGCCAGCAGACCCGGCGCGTCAGGCACAGATACGCAGTATTTT. It yields the protein CASRPGASGTDTQYF.

As for this clonotype: This may stem from a read error, because a much larger clone lies one nucleotide away. The J gene is TRBJ1-2, the V gene TRBV5-6, with D perhaps TRBD1 (6 bases). V was shortened by 0 bases and J by 2 bases, with 8 bases between the two germline ends. This CDR3 is 14 amino acids long. In germline, CDR1 is SGHDT, CDR2 YYEEEE. The CDR3 bases are TGTGCCAGCAGCTTGGATCAGGGGAACTATGGCTACACCTTC. This translates into CASSLDQGNYGYTF.

V and J are TRBV3-1 and TRBJ2-3, with D perhaps TRBD2 (5 bases). V shed 1 base and J shed 2 bases, with 19 bases lying between them. This CDR3 spans 18 amino acids. The germline gives CDR1 LGHDT, CDR2 YNNKEL (reference sequence). The CDR3 loop reads CASSQGRVGEGITDTQYF. The CDR3 nucleotides read TGTGCCAGCAGCCAAGGTCGCGTTGGCGAGGGAATCACAGATACGCAGTATTTT.